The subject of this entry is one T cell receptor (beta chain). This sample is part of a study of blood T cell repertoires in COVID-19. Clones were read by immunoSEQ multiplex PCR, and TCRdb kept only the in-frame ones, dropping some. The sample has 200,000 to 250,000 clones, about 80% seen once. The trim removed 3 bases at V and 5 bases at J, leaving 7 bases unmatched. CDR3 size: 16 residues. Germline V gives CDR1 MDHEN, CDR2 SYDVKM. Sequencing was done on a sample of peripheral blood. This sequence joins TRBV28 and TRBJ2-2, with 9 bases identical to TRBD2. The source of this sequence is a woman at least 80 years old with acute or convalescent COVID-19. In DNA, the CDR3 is TGTGCCAGCAGTTTGGGGGGACTAGCAAGAACCGGGGAGCTGTTTTTT. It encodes CASSLGGLARTGELFF.